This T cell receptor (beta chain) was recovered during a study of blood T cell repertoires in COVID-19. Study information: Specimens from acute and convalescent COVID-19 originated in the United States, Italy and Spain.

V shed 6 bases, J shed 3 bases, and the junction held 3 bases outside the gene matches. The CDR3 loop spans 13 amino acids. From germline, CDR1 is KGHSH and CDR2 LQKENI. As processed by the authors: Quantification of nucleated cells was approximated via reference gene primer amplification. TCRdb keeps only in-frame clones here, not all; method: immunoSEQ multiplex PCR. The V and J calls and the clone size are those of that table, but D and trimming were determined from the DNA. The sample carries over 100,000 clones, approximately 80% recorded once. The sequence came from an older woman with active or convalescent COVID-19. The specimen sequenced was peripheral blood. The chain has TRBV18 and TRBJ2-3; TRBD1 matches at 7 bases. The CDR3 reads CASSTGTTDTQYF. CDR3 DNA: TGTGCCAGCTCGACAGGGACGACAGATACGCAGTATTTT.